This is a list of T cell receptor beta chains from one sample in a study of cytomegalovirus exposure and HLA in healthy donors. TCRdb's copy holds only in-frame clones and misses some; the assay was immunoSEQ multiplex PCR. The profile covers over 150,000 clones, with about three quarters appearing a single time and roughly 4.2% taken by the ten largest. What was sequenced was PBMCs. These receptor sequences come from a woman aged 40 to 49 in good health and CMV-seronegative. The CDR3 runs from the conserved cysteine through the conserved F or W. Each record gives: V gene, D gene, J gene, clone size, CDR3 DNA, CDR3 protein. D genes are given only for firm matches. Clone size is given for some rows only: seen once, a few or many times, or a class if the clone is expanded.

v_gene: TRBV6-1; d_gene: TRBD1; j_gene: TRBJ2-5; abundance: once; CDR3nt: TGTGCCAGCAGACCGGGACAGCAAGAGACCCAGTACTTC; CDR3aa: CASRPGQQETQYF
v_gene: TRBV7-9; d_gene: NA; j_gene: TRBJ2-2; abundance: NA; CDR3nt: TGTGCCAGCAGCTTAGTAAGCGCCGGGGAGCTGTTTTTT; CDR3aa: CASSLVSAGELFF
v_gene: TRBV29-1; d_gene: TRBD1; j_gene: TRBJ2-3; abundance: NA; CDR3nt: TGCAGCTGCTACAGGGGGCAAGCAGATACGCAGTATTTT; CDR3aa: CSCYRGQADTQYF
v_gene: TRBV4-1; d_gene: TRBD1; j_gene: TRBJ2-7; abundance: NA; CDR3nt: TGCGCCAGCAGCCAAGATAGGACAGGGATAAACGAGCAGTACTTC; CDR3aa: CASSQDRTGINEQYF
v_gene: TRBV6-6; d_gene: NA; j_gene: TRBJ2-2; abundance: NA; CDR3nt: TGTGCCAGCACCACCCCCCGGGGGAAGAACGGGGAGCTGTTTTTT; CDR3aa: CASTTPRGKNGELFF
v_gene: TRBV2; d_gene: TRBD1; j_gene: TRBJ1-5; abundance: once; CDR3nt: TGTGCCAGCAGTAGGGGACAGGGCGGCAAAAGCAATCAGCCCCAGCATTTT; CDR3aa: CASSRGQGGKSNQPQHF
v_gene: TRBV29-1; d_gene: NA; j_gene: TRBJ1-1; abundance: NA; CDR3nt: TGCAGCGTTGTCCCTGTGGGGAGCACTGAAGCTTTCTTT; CDR3aa: CSVVPVGSTEAFF
v_gene: TRBV5-1; d_gene: NA; j_gene: TRBJ1-1; abundance: NA; CDR3nt: TGCGCCAGCAGCTTGAGTGTAGTCGCATCAAACACTGAAGCTTTCTTT; CDR3aa: CASSLSVVASNTEAFF
v_gene: TRBV13; d_gene: NA; j_gene: TRBJ2-5; abundance: NA; CDR3nt: TGTGCCAGCAGCTCCCGCGATACTAGGAGAGAAGAGACCCAGTACTTC; CDR3aa: CASSSRDTRREETQYF
v_gene: TRBV28; d_gene: TRBD2; j_gene: TRBJ2-2; abundance: NA; CDR3nt: TGTGCCAGCATTGCCGGGGGAGGGCCAAACACCGGGGAGCTGTTTTTT; CDR3aa: CASIAGGGPNTGELFF
v_gene: TRBV19; d_gene: NA; j_gene: TRBJ1-1; abundance: NA; CDR3nt: TGTGCCAGTAGCCTATTACCCACGAACACTGAAGCTTTCTTT; CDR3aa: CASSLLPTNTEAFF
v_gene: TRBV6-6; d_gene: TRBD1; j_gene: TRBJ1-2; abundance: NA; CDR3nt: TGTGCCAGCAGCCGGACAGGGGATGGCTACACCTTC; CDR3aa: CASSRTGDGYTF
v_gene: TRBV9; d_gene: TRBD2; j_gene: TRBJ2-3; abundance: few; CDR3nt: TGTGCCAGCATCCGGGACTATGACGATACGCAGTATTTT; CDR3aa: CASIRDYDDTQYF
v_gene: TRBV5-1; d_gene: NA; j_gene: TRBJ1-2; abundance: NA; CDR3nt: TGCGCCAGCAGCCTTGCGCAAGGAGCTAACTATGGCTACACCTTC; CDR3aa: CASSLAQGANYGYTF
v_gene: TRBV19; d_gene: TRBD1; j_gene: TRBJ2-6; abundance: NA; CDR3nt: TGTGCCAGTAGCCCACGACAGGGGAAAATGTCTGGGGCCAACGTCCTGACTTTC; CDR3aa: CASSPRQGKMSGANVLTF
v_gene: TRBV5-1; d_gene: NA; j_gene: TRBJ2-3; abundance: NA; CDR3nt: TGCGCCAGCAGCCAGGGGGGAACAGATACGCAGTATTTT; CDR3aa: CASSQGGTDTQYF
v_gene: TRBV6-5; d_gene: TRBD2; j_gene: TRBJ2-5; abundance: NA; CDR3nt: TGTGCCAGCAGTCAACTAGCGGGCCAAGAGACCCAGTACTTC; CDR3aa: CASSQLAGQETQYF
v_gene: TRBV5-1; d_gene: TRBD1; j_gene: TRBJ2-7; abundance: NA; CDR3nt: TGCGCCAGCAGATTCGGGACAGGGAACGAGCAGTACTTC; CDR3aa: CASRFGTGNEQYF
v_gene: TRBV7-2; d_gene: NA; j_gene: TRBJ2-5; abundance: NA; CDR3nt: TGTGCCAGCAGCTTTTCTAACAGGGACACGGAGACCCAGTACTTC; CDR3aa: CASSFSNRDTETQYF
v_gene: TRBV29-1; d_gene: TRBD1; j_gene: TRBJ2-1; abundance: NA; CDR3nt: TGCAGCGTTAAGACAGGGGCTTTTTCCTACAATGAGCAGTTCTTC; CDR3aa: CSVKTGAFSYNEQFF
v_gene: TRBV28; d_gene: NA; j_gene: TRBJ1-6; abundance: NA; CDR3nt: TGTGCCAGCAGTTCAGGCCTCTATAATTCACCCCTCCACTTT; CDR3aa: CASSSGLYNSPLHF
v_gene: TRBV7-2; d_gene: TRBD2; j_gene: TRBJ2-7; abundance: NA; CDR3nt: TGTGCCAGCCGACTAGCGGGGGGGTACGAGCAGTACTTC; CDR3aa: CASRLAGGYEQYF
v_gene: TRBV18; d_gene: TRBD1; j_gene: TRBJ1-5; abundance: NA; CDR3nt: TGTGCCAGCTCTCTCGAGATAGGGGGCGCGAGCAATCAGCCCCAGCATTTT; CDR3aa: CASSLEIGGASNQPQHF
v_gene: TRBV9; d_gene: NA; j_gene: TRBJ1-2; abundance: NA; CDR3nt: TGTGCCAGCAGCCCCCTGGGAGCTAACTATGGCTACACCTTC; CDR3aa: CASSPLGANYGYTF
v_gene: TRBV6-5; d_gene: NA; j_gene: TRBJ2-1; abundance: NA; CDR3nt: TGTGCCAGCAGTCGGGACACCTCGGCGGGTGAGCAGTTCTTC; CDR3aa: CASSRDTSAGEQFF
v_gene: TRBV10-3; d_gene: NA; j_gene: TRBJ1-5; abundance: NA; CDR3nt: TGTGCCATCAGTAGGGACAAAGAGCAGCCCCAGCATTTT; CDR3aa: CAISRDKEQPQHF
v_gene: TRBV5-1; d_gene: TRBD1; j_gene: TRBJ2-1; abundance: once; CDR3nt: TGCGCCAGCAGCTTCGGACAGGGGAGGATAGATGAGCAGTTCTTC; CDR3aa: CASSFGQGRIDEQFF
v_gene: TRBV6-1; d_gene: NA; j_gene: TRBJ2-7; abundance: NA; CDR3nt: TGTGCCAGCAGTGAAATCCCTGGCGGGGCCTACGAGCAGTACTTC; CDR3aa: CASSEIPGGAYEQYF
v_gene: TRBV7-8; d_gene: NA; j_gene: TRBJ2-3; abundance: NA; CDR3nt: TGTGCCAGCAGCCGATTGCCCCGCCAAGCGGTCCCAGATACGCAGTATTTT; CDR3aa: CASSRLPRQAVPDTQYF
v_gene: TRBV6-1; d_gene: NA; j_gene: TRBJ1-6; abundance: NA; CDR3nt: TGTGCCAGCAGTGAAAGGGCGGACAGCTCCTATAATTCACCCCTCCACTTT; CDR3aa: CASSERADSSYNSPLHF
v_gene: TRBV7-8; d_gene: NA; j_gene: TRBJ1-1; abundance: NA; CDR3nt: TGTGCCAGCAGCTTAAGTTTGGCGAACACTGAAGCTTTCTTT; CDR3aa: CASSLSLANTEAFF
v_gene: TRBV6-1; d_gene: NA; j_gene: TRBJ1-3; abundance: NA; CDR3nt: TGTGCCAGCAGCCGGCAGGGGAAGGGAAACACCATATATTTT; CDR3aa: CASSRQGKGNTIYF
v_gene: TRBV19; d_gene: NA; j_gene: TRBJ1-5; abundance: NA; CDR3nt: TGTGCCAGTAGTATCGCAGGGGGCAATCAGCCCCAGCATTTT; CDR3aa: CASSIAGGNQPQHF
v_gene: TRBV28; d_gene: NA; j_gene: TRBJ1-2; abundance: NA; CDR3nt: TGTGCCAGCAGTTTCCAGGGGTATGGCTACACCTTC; CDR3aa: CASSFQGYGYTF
v_gene: TRBV7-6; d_gene: TRBD2; j_gene: TRBJ2-7; abundance: NA; CDR3nt: TGTGCCAGCAGCCCGCGGGTAGCGGGGGCTATGAGCGAGCAGTACTTC; CDR3aa: CASSPRVAGAMSEQYF
v_gene: TRBV5-5; d_gene: TRBD1; j_gene: TRBJ2-7; abundance: NA; CDR3nt: TGTGCCAGCAGCATCCATCAACAGGGGGCGCGAGGATACGAGCAGTACTTC; CDR3aa: CASSIHQQGARGYEQYF